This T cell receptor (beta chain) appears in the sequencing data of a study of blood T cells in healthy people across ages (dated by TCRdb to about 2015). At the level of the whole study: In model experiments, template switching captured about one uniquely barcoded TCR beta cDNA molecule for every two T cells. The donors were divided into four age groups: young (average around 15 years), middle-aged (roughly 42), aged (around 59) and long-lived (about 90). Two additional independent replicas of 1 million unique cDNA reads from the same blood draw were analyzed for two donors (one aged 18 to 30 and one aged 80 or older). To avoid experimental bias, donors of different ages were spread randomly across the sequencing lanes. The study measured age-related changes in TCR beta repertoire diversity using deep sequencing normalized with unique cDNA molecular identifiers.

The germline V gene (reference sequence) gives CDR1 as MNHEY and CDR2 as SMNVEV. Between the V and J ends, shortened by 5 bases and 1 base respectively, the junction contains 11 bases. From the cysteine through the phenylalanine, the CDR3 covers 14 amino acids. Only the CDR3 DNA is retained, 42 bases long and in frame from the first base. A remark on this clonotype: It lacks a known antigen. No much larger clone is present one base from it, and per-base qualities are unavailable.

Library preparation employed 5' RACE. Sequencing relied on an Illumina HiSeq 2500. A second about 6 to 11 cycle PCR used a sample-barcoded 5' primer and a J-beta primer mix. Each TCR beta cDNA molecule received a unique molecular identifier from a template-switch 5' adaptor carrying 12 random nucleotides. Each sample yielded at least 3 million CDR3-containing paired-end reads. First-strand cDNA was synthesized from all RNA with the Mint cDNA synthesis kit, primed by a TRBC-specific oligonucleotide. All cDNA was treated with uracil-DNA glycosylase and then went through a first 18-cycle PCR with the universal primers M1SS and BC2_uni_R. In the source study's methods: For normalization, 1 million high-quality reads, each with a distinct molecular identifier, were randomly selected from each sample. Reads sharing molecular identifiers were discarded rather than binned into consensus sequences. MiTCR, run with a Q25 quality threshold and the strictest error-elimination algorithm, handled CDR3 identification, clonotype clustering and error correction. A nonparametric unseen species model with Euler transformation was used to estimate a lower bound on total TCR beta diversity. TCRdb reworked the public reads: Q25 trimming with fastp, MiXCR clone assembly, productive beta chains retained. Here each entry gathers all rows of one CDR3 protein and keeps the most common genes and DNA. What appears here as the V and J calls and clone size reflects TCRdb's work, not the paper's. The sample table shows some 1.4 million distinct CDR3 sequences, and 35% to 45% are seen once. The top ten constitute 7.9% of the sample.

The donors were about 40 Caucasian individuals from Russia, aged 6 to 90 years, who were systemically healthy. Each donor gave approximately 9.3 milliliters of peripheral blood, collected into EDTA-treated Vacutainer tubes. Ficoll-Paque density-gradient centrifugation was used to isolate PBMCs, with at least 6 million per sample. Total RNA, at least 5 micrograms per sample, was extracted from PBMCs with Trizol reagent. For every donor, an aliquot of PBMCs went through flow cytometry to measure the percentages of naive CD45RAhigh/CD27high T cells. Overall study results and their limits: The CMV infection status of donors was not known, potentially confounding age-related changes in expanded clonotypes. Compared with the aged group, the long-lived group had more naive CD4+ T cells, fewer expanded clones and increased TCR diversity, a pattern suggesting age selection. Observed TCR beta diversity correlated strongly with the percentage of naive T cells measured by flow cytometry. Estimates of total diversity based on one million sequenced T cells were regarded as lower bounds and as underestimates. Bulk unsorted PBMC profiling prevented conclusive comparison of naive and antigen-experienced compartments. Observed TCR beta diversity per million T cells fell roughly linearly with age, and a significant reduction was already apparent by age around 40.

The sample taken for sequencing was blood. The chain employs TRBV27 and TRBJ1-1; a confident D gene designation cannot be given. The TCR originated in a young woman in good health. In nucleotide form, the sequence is TGTGCCAGCAGTCTCCGAACAACGAACACTGAAGCTTTCTTT. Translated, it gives CASSLRTTNTEAFF.